This is a list of T cell receptor beta chains from one sample in a study of blood T cell repertoires in COVID-19. Produced via immunoSEQ multiplex PCR; TCRdb's table is partial and in-frame only. This table has 75,000 to 100,000 clones, about 87% appearing once. The sample comprised peripheral blood. These receptors all stem from a human donor in a cohort sampled during active COVID-19. The CDR3 runs from the conserved cysteine through the conserved F or W. The order of the fields is clone size, J gene, D gene, V gene, CDR3 DNA, CDR3 protein. D genes are given only for firm matches. Rows give clone size only sometimes, using once, few, many, or a class for an expanded clone.

- TRBJ2-3 - TRBV10-1 TGCGCCAGCAGTGAATCAGGGGGGCTCACCCTCACAGATACGCAGTATTTT CASSESGGLTLTDTQYF
- TRBJ2-7 TRBD1 TRBV7-2 TGTGCCAGCAGCCCCCGGGACAGGGGGTGCTACGAGCAGTACTTC CASSPRDRGCYEQYF
- TRBJ1-5 - TRBV10-3 TGTGCCATCAGTGACCCAGGGGGCAATCAGCCCCAGCATTTT CAISDPGGNQPQHF
- TRBJ1-3 TRBD1 TRBV13 TGTGCCAGCAGCTACGGACAGGCCTCTGGAAACACCATATATTTT CASSYGQASGNTIYF
- TRBJ2-7 TRBD2 TRBV4-2 TGTGCCAGCAGCCAAGATTTATCAGCGGGAGTACGTGACTACGAGCAGTACTTC CASSQDLSAGVRDYEQYF
- TRBJ2-5 - TRBV7-3 TGTGCCAGCAGCCAGATGGGAGGATCGCAAGAGACCCAGTACTTC CASSQMGGSQETQYF
- TRBJ1-2 TRBD1 TRBV10-3 TGTGCCATCAGCCGGACAGGGCGGGACTATGGCTACACCTTC CAISRTGRDYGYTF
- TRBJ2-7 TRBD2 TRBV9 TGTGCCAGCAGCTCACTAGCGGGAGGGCGAGAGCAGTACTTC CASSSLAGGREQYF
- TRBJ2-2 TRBD2 TRBV7-2 TGTGCCAGCAGCTCCGGACTAGCGGGAGGCCGTGGCGGGGAGCTGTTTTTT CASSSGLAGGRGGELFF
- TRBJ2-1 - TRBV12-3/TRBV12-4 TGTGCCAGCAGCCTGCGGCTGGGTGAGCAGTTCTTC CASSLRLGEQFF
- TRBJ2-7 - TRBV14 TGTGCCAGCAGCCAAGTAACGGGGAGCTACGAGCAGTACTTC CASSQVTGSYEQYF
- TRBJ2-4 - TRBV7-8 TGTGCCAGCAGCTTAGCAATCCATGGTACAGCCAAGAACATTCAGTACTTC CASSLAIHGTAKNIQYF
- TRBJ2-7 - TRBV10-3 TGTGCCATCAGTGGGGGCCCAGGGGGGGAGCAGTACTTC CAISGGPGGEQYF
- TRBJ1-2 - TRBV6-5 TGTGCCAGCAGTTACCGCGGGGAGTTGATCTATGGCTACACCTTC CASSYRGELIYGYTF
- TRBJ2-1 - TRBV7-2 TGTGCCAGCAGCTTAGCGTACGGGTCGTACAATGAGCAGTTCTTC CASSLAYGSYNEQFF
many TRBJ2-7 - TRBV30 TGTGCCTGGAGTCGCGAACAGGTAAGCTCCTACGAGCAGTACTTC CAWSREQVSSYEQYF
- TRBJ1-4 - TRBV6-5 TGTGCCAGCAGTACCGACAGGACCAATGAAAAACTGTTTTTT CASSTDRTNEKLFF
- TRBJ1-2 - TRBV5-4 TGTGCCAGCAGGCCCGACCCAGGGTCGCGAGGCTACACCTTC CASRPDPGSRGYTF
- TRBJ2-5 TRBD2 TRBV9 TGTGCCAGCAGCCCTTTCCCTAGCGGGAGAGAGACCCAGTACTTC CASSPFPSGRETQYF
- TRBJ1-5 - TRBV21-1 TGTGCCAGCAGCAAAAAAGACAGCAACAATCAGCCCCAGCATTTT CASSKKDSNNQPQHF
many TRBJ1-2 - TRBV6-2/TRBV6-3 TGTGCCAGCAGTTATTCTTGGGGAGATGGCTACACCTTC CASSYSWGDGYTF
- TRBJ2-5 - TRBV19 TGTGCCAGTAGTATCCCGTCTCAGGGGTTGGAGACCCAGTACTTC CASSIPSQGLETQYF
- TRBJ2-4 TRBD1 TRBV4-2 TGTGCCAGCAGCCAAGCCGGGACAGCAAAAAACATTCAGTACTTC CASSQAGTAKNIQYF
- TRBJ2-1 - TRBV6-5 TGTGCCAGTTGTTTGTCAGGGGTCAATGAGCAGTTCTTC CASCLSGVNEQFF
- TRBJ1-3 - TRBV5-4 TGTGCCAGCAGCTTGGATAAGCTCATCTCTGGAAACACCATATATTTT CASSLDKLISGNTIYF
- TRBJ1-2 TRBD1 TRBV9 TGTGCCAGCAGCGATCCCGACAGGGGTTACTATGGCTACACCTTC CASSDPDRGYYGYTF
few TRBJ2-1 TRBD1 TRBV5-6 TGTGCCAGCAGCCGCGGACAGGGTAGGGCCTACAATGAGCAGTTCTTC CASSRGQGRAYNEQFF
- TRBJ1-4 - TRBV5-6 TGTGCCAGCAGCTTCGGACAGATCGTCCAGGAAAAACTGTTTTTT CASSFGQIVQEKLFF
- TRBJ1-3 TRBD1 TRBV9 TGTGCCAGCAGCGGGACGCACCGGGACAGGGAGCGAAACACCATATATTTT CASSGTHRDRERNTIYF
- TRBJ1-2 - TRBV28 TGTGCCAGCACCACTAACGCTGCGGGCATGGGGGGCTACACCTTC CASTTNAAGMGGYTF
once TRBJ2-7 TRBD2 TRBV6-5 TGTGCCAGCTGTCGGACTAGCAGCTACGAGCAGTACTTC CASCRTSSYEQYF
- TRBJ2-7 TRBD2 TRBV2 TGTGCCAGCGAGGGACTACCCTCCTACGAGCAGTACTTC CASEGLPSYEQYF
- TRBJ2-3 - TRBV3-1/TRBV3-2 TGTGCCAGCAGCCAAATCCAAACAGGTCCTAACACAGATACGCAGTATTTT CASSQIQTGPNTDTQYF
- TRBJ2-7 TRBD1 TRBV19 TGTGCCAGTAGTAGGGGACAGGGAAACTACGAGCAGTACTTC CASSRGQGNYEQYF
- TRBJ2-7 - TRBV5-1 TGCGCCAGCAGCGGGGCCGGGACACCCAACCGGGTCCCTATATACGAGCAGTACTTC CASSGAGTPNRVPIYEQYF
- TRBJ2-3 TRBD2 TRBV5-8 TGTGCCAGCAGCCTTCCGCACAGCGGGAGGGCCGGCACAGATACGCAGTATTTT CASSLPHSGRAGTDTQYF
once TRBJ1-1 TRBD1 TRBV19 TGTGCCAGTAGTTTCTCCGGGACAGGGAGGGTGGGCACTGAAGCTTTCTTT CASSFSGTGRVGTEAFF
- TRBJ2-1 - TRBV29-1 TGCAGCGCCGTGGGGCGGAGCTCCTACAATGAGCAGTTCTTC CSAVGRSSYNEQFF
- TRBJ2-1 TRBD2 TRBV19 TGTGCCAGTAGTTCCTCCCACGGGAGGTCAAACAATGAGCAGTTCTTC CASSSSHGRSNNEQFF
- TRBJ1-1 TRBD1 TRBV7-9 TGTGCCAGCAGCCTCCGCATAGGGGGCGAAGCTTTCTTT CASSLRIGGEAFF
- TRBJ2-5 - TRBV6-2/TRBV6-3 TGTGCCAGCAGTTACTTCGCACCGGTAGCCCAAGAGACCCAGTACTTC CASSYFAPVAQETQYF
- TRBJ2-3 TRBD1 TRBV9 TGTGCCAGCAGCGTCCTAGGGGGCCCAGATACGCAGTATTTT CASSVLGGPDTQYF
few TRBJ1-2 - TRBV2 TGTGCCAGCAACCAAGGGGCGTCCGGCTACACCTTC CASNQGASGYTF
once TRBJ2-3 TRBD2 TRBV29-1 TGCAGCGTTAGCCGGACTAGCGGGAGCACAGATACGCAGTATTTT CSVSRTSGSTDTQYF
- TRBJ2-2 TRBD2 TRBV14 TGTGCCAGCAGCCTAACGCAAGCATCGCGGGAGGGGAACAGGGTGACCGGGGAGCTGTTTTTT CASSLTQASREGNRVTGELFF
- TRBJ1-1 - TRBV9 TGTGCCAGCAGCGCGCTCCTCCCAGGCACTGAAGCTTTCTTT CASSALLPGTEAFF
- TRBJ2-2 TRBD2 TRBV7-9 TGTGCCACCCGCCCCCCGGTTAGCGGGAGTTCTAACACCGGGGAGCTGTTTTTT CATRPPVSGSSNTGELFF
once TRBJ1-2 - TRBV6-5 TGTGCCAGCAGTTACTCGGAAGGCGGCTATGGCTACACCTTC CASSYSEGGYGYTF
few TRBJ1-2 - TRBV2 TGTGCCAGCAACTGGCCAGGCTATGGCTACACCTTC CASNWPGYGYTF
- TRBJ1-5 - TRBV27 TGTGCCAGCAGACCGAATTTCGGTGGTCAGCCCCAGCATTTT CASRPNFGGQPQHF
- TRBJ2-3 TRBD2 TRBV10-1 TGCGCCAGAAAAGCGGGAGGCATCCAACCCAACACCATAGATACGCAGTATTTT CARKAGGIQPNTIDTQYF